A selection of T cell receptor beta chains follows, all from one sample in a study of human T cells and chemical hapten exposure. TCRdb passed the RACE reads through MiXCR, listing each CDR3 protein once. The data show tens of thousands of distinct CDR3 sequences, approximately 9.8% seen once. The source was whole blood, collected in connection with sensitization to the hapten diphenylcyclopropenone (DPC). These receptor sequences come from a woman between 40 and 55 years old with alopecia areata. Some clones in this sample may be carry-over from other donors' samples. Each CDR3 is given with its conserved first and last residue. D genes are given only for firm matches. Clone size is shown for a subset of rows, as once, few, many or a class of expanded clone.

cdr3_aa cdr3_nt j_call v_call d_call clone_size
CAWSDPTPTNEKLFF TGTGCCTGGAGTGACCCGACCCCAACTAATGAAAAACTGTTTTTT TRBJ1-4 TRBV30 NA NA
CASSFSSSGNTIYF TGCGCCAGCAGCTTTTCTTCCTCTGGAAACACCATATATTTT TRBJ1-3 TRBV5-1 NA NA
CASSPKIIGDNEKLFF TGTGCCAGCAGCCCTAAAATTATCGGGGATAATGAAAAACTGTTTTTT TRBJ1-4 TRBV7-9 NA many
CASSLAGQGLLETQYF TGTGCCAGCAGCTTAGCCGGACAGGGACTTTTGGAGACCCAGTACTTC TRBJ2-5 TRBV7-6 TRBD1 few
CASSPGRDEQYF TGCGCCAGCAGCCCCGGTAGGGACGAGCAGTACTTC TRBJ2-7 TRBV4-1 NA NA
CASSQGRGSYEQYF TGCGCCAGCAGCCAGGGGCGAGGATCCTACGAGCAGTACTTC TRBJ2-7 TRBV4-1 NA many
CAIRSQPGDEKLFF TGTGCCATCAGGAGCCAGCCCGGGGACGAAAAACTGTTTTTT TRBJ1-4 TRBV10-3 NA NA
CASSLAPAGGLDTQYF TGTGCCAGCAGCTTAGCCCCAGCGGGGGGGCTAGATACGCAGTATTTT TRBJ2-3 TRBV11-2 TRBD2 few
CASSRKPTGTHGNQPQHF TGTGCCAGCAGCCGAAAACCGACAGGGACGCATGGCAATCAGCCCCAGCATTTT TRBJ1-5 TRBV12-3/TRBV12-4 TRBD1 many
CATSRDRPGGGDTQYF TGTGCCACCAGCAGAGATCGTCCGGGGGGTGGAGATACGCAGTATTTT TRBJ2-3 TRBV15 TRBD2 many
CASSYEASSYEQYF TGTGCCAGCAGTTACGAGGCTTCCTCCTACGAGCAGTACTTC TRBJ2-7 TRBV6-6 NA many
CASRQGQGITEAFF TGCGCCAGCAGACAAGGACAGGGGATCACTGAAGCTTTCTTT TRBJ1-1 TRBV5-1 TRBD1 NA
CASSFSGPDYEQYF NA TRBJ2-7 TRBV6-6 NA few
CASQGSLYNSPLHF TGTGCCAGCCAGGGGTCACTCTATAATTCACCCCTCCACTTT TRBJ1-6 TRBV7-2 NA NA
CASSSIQEDTQYF TGTGCCAGCAGCTCGATTCAGGAAGATACGCAGTATTTT TRBJ2-3 TRBV7-6 NA many
CASSLAGESYNEQFF TGCGCCAGCAGCTTGGCGGGGGAGTCCTACAATGAGCAGTTCTTC TRBJ2-1 TRBV5-1 NA many
CASSLGGYYGYTF TGTGCCAGCAGTTTGGGCGGTTACTATGGCTACACCTTC TRBJ1-2 TRBV12-3/TRBV12-4 NA many
CSVRGGGNQPQHF TGCAGCGTTCGGGGTGGGGGCAATCAGCCCCAGCATTTT TRBJ1-5 TRBV29-1 NA NA
CASSAAGNNYGYTF TGTGCCAGCAGTGCGGCAGGGAATAACTATGGCTACACCTTC TRBJ1-2 TRBV25-1 NA many
CASSLFHNLAKNIQYF TGTGCCAGCAGCTTATTTCACAACCTAGCCAAAAACATTCAGTACTTC TRBJ2-4 TRBV7-2 NA many
CASSQDHEGENTEAFF TGCGCCAGCAGCCAAGATCACGAGGGAGAGAACACTGAAGCTTTCTTT TRBJ1-1 TRBV4-1 NA NA
CASRHERRLAKNIQYF TGTGCCAGCAGACATGAACGTAGGCTAGCCAAAAACATTCAGTACTTC TRBJ2-4 TRBV7-3 NA few
CASSAGRGAEQFF TGCGCCAGCAGCGCCGGAAGGGGGGCTGAGCAGTTCTTC TRBJ2-1 TRBV5-1 NA many
CASSSTGRGAFF TGTGCCAGCAGTTCCACAGGGAGGGGAGCTTTCTTT TRBJ1-1 TRBV28 NA many